The TCR gamma chain under discussion was sequenced for a study of gamma-delta T cells after stem cell transplantation. V was clipped by 2 bases and J by 19 bases; unmatched bases: 11. Germline V gene sequence: CDR1 GITISATS, CDR2 ISYDGTV (reference sequence). This CDR3 is built from 14 residues. In this sample, this clone is large. TCRdb re-called the RT-PCR reads with CATT. The data show roughly 370 gamma-chain clones, around 46% seen once. This chain links TRGV9 with TRGJP. TCRdb carries no J gene annotation; the J gene was assigned here by matching the DNA with germline. This sequence was found in a human donor. It is not recorded whose cells these are; they may come from a transplant donor. The source material was gamma-delta T cells. Here the CDR3 reads CALWEATLGKIKVF. For the CDR3, the DNA is TGTGCCTTGTGGGAGGCGACTCTTGGGAAAATCAAGGTATTT.